A selection of T cell receptor beta chains follows, all from one sample in a study of CD8 T cells in Susac syndrome. TCRdb redid the calling of the immunoSEQ multiplex PCR reads with MiXCR, one entry per CDR3 protein. Among 160,000 or so distinct CDR3 sequences listed, 95% to 96% were seen once. The sample taken for sequencing was CD8+ T cells from PBMCs. The receptors originated from a human donor with multiple sclerosis. The CDR3 runs from the conserved cysteine through the conserved F or W. D genes are given only for firm matches. Only part of the rows carry a size: once, few, many, or a class if the clone is expanded.

clone size	V gene	J gene	D gene	CDR3 DNA	CDR3 protein
-	TRBV12-3/TRBV12-4	TRBJ2-5	TRBD1	TGTGCCAGCAGCCCTTACAGGGGGCTTGAGACCCAGTACTTC	CASSPYRGLETQYF
-	TRBV7-2	TRBJ2-1	TRBD2	TGTGCCAGCAGCTTCCTAGCGGGGGTTTACAATGAGCAGTTCTTC	CASSFLAGVYNEQFF
-	TRBV6-5	TRBJ2-1	-	TGTGCCAGCAGTTACGGTGGTCAGGGGGACTATGAGCAGTTCTTC	CASSYGGQGDYEQFF
-	TRBV4-1	TRBJ1-5	-	TGCGCCAGCAGCCAAGCAGTAAGTCAGCCCCAGCATTTT	CASSQAVSQPQHF
once	TRBV4-2	TRBJ1-2	-	TGTGCCAGCAGCCAAGAGTTGGCAGAGGATGGCTACACCTTC	CASSQELAEDGYTF
once	TRBV20-1	TRBJ2-1	-	TGCAGTGCTAGAGATTGGCTATCGGGTGAGCAGTTCTTC	CSARDWLSGEQFF
-	TRBV20-1	TRBJ1-2	-	TGCAGTGCTAGCTCGGTAAATGGCGGTAACTATGGCTACACCTTC	CSASSVNGGNYGYTF
-	TRBV11-2	TRBJ2-5	TRBD2	TGTGCCAGCAGCTTAGAGAGCGGGGGGTTCCAAGAGACCCAGTACTTC	CASSLESGGFQETQYF
-	TRBV29-1	TRBJ2-1	-	TGCAGCGTTGATATACTAGTCGGCAATGAGCAGTTCTTC	CSVDILVGNEQFF
-	TRBV4-2	TRBJ1-2	-	TGTGCCAGCAGCCAAGAGGAGGAATCTAACTATGGCTACACCTTC	CASSQEEESNYGYTF
-	TRBV6-1	TRBJ1-5	TRBD1	TGTGCCAGCAGGCCCGACAGGGCCCTTTATAGCAATCAGCCCCAGCATTTT	CASRPDRALYSNQPQHF